This T cell receptor beta chain was retrieved from a study of identical twins. CDR3 length equals 16 residues. CDR1 is SSHAT, CDR2 FNYEAQ, per germline (reference sequence). A remark on this clonotype: One end of the junction does not line up with germline, which may come from a read error.

One entry per CDR3 protein results from TCRdb running MiXCR on the 5' RACE reads. The sample gives hundreds of thousands of distinct CDR3 sequences, around a sixth of which show up once; 13% is in the top ten. This sample was shared with a second study, whose subject was T cells expressing NK-cell markers. That paper notes: Sequenced donors, eight in total, included seven who were HCMV-seropositive and one who was seronegative.

The V gene is TRBV7-7, the J gene TRBJ2-3, with D perhaps matching TRBD2 (6 bases). The receptor was isolated from a woman in her late teens or twenties in good health. The sample was PBMCs. Here the CDR3 reads CASSSTREFGTDTQYF. The CDR3 nucleotides are TGTGCTAGCAGCTCAACGCGGGAATTTGGCACAGATACGCAGTATTTT.